These T cell receptor beta chains were read from a single sample in a study of post-analysis software for immune sequencing data. One entry per CDR3 protein results from TCRdb running MiXCR on the PCR reads. The table records 150,000 to 200,000 distinct CDR3 sequences, 30% of them present only once. Material for sequencing was blood. The receptors here all came from a girl aged 10 to 17 with multiple sclerosis. The CDR3 runs from the conserved cysteine through the conserved F or W. D genes are given only for firm matches. Size values are once, few and many counts, or a class for expanded clones, and some rows have none.

size,V,D,J,DNA,CDR3
.,TRBV30,TRBD1,TRBJ1-5,TGTGCCTGGAGTCCGACAGGGGGGGATCAGCCCCAGCATTTT,CAWSPTGGDQPQHF
.,TRBV30,.,TRBJ2-7,TGTGCCTGGAGACCACAGGGTGGCTACGAGCAGTACTTC,CAWRPQGGYEQYF
many,TRBV5-1,TRBD2,TRBJ2-1,TGCGCCAGCAGCTCACTAGCGGACCCGTTGGATGAGCAGTTCTTC,CASSSLADPLDEQFF
few,TRBV20-1,TRBD1,TRBJ1-2,TGCAGTGCTATAGGACAGGGGGCGGACTATGGCTACACCTTC,CSAIGQGADYGYTF
few,TRBV13,TRBD2,TRBJ2-1,TGTGCCAGCAGCTTATGGACTAGCCTCGGTCGGGGGGACAATGAGCAGTTCTTC,CASSLWTSLGRGDNEQFF
.,TRBV20-1,TRBD1,TRBJ2-1,TGCAGTGCAGAGAGACAGGGACCCCGCCAGGAGCAGTTCTTC,CSAERQGPRQEQFF
many,TRBV15,.,TRBJ1-5,TGTGCCACCAGCTCGAGCAAGGTACTGGCGTTCGAACAGCCCCAGCATTTT,CATSSSKVLAFEQPQHF
many,TRBV3-1,TRBD1,TRBJ1-6,TGTGCCAGCAGCCAATTACAGGGGAGCTCCTATAATTCACCCCTCCACTTT,CASSQLQGSSYNSPLHF
.,TRBV11-2,.,TRBJ2-7,TGTGCCAGCAGCCCTCTTAGGAGGGGTAGCTCCTACGAGCAGTACTTC,CASSPLRRGSSYEQYF
once,TRBV6-5,.,TRBJ2-3,TGTGCCAGCAGTTTCAGGCCAGACTTGGCAGATACGCAGTATTTT,CASSFRPDLADTQYF
many,TRBV7-9,TRBD2,TRBJ2-3,TGTGCCAGCAGCTTATTCCTTCGGGGACTAGTATCGGGTATCAATACGCAGTATTTT,CASSLFLRGLVSGINTQYF
few,TRBV24-1,TRBD1,TRBJ1-1,TGTGCCACCAGCGTACCGGGGAGGGGGCTGTTCGTGAACACTGAAGCTTTCTTT,CATSVPGRGLFVNTEAFF
.,TRBV6-2/TRBV6-3,.,TRBJ2-1,TGTGCCAGCATGGACGGGGTCGCTTACAATGAGCAGTTCTTC,CASMDGVAYNEQFF
many,TRBV20-1,TRBD2,TRBJ2-3,TGCAGTGCAACCGCCCTGTTAGCGGGAGACACAGATACGCAGTATTTT,CSATALLAGDTDTQYF
.,TRBV12-3/TRBV12-4,TRBD2,TRBJ2-7,TGTGCCAGCAGTTTAGCGAGGGAGGGGCAGTACTTC,CASSLAREGQYF
.,TRBV25-1,TRBD2,TRBJ2-7,TGTGTCAGCAGTGATGCGAGGCTAGCGGCCTACGAGCAGTACTTC,CVSSDARLAAYEQYF
.,TRBV6-6,TRBD2,TRBJ2-7,TGTGCCAGCAGTTATTCCAGTAGCGGGAGGGTTCTCGACGAGCAGTACTTC,CASSYSSSGRVLDEQYF
.,TRBV7-2,.,TRBJ2-7,TGTGCCAGCAGTTTAGACCCAGGGGATCTCTCCGAGCAGTACTTC,CASSLDPGDLSEQYF
many,TRBV24-1,.,TRBJ2-3,TGTGCCACCAGTGATTCCCCTTCCGATACGCAGTATTTT,CATSDSPSDTQYF
few,TRBV12-3/TRBV12-4,.,TRBJ1-5,TGTGCCGGCAGTCGGGCAGGGCCCACCCGTCAGCCCCAGCATTTT,CAGSRAGPTRQPQHF
many,TRBV29-1,.,TRBJ2-1,TGCAGCGGGGCTTGGTCAATCAATGAGCAGTTCTTC,CSGAWSINEQFF
.,TRBV7-3,TRBD1,TRBJ1-2,TGTGCCAGCAGCTTAAATACAGGGGGAGGCTACACCTTC,CASSLNTGGGYTF
few,TRBV28,.,TRBJ2-5,TGTGCCAGCAGTCTCAGCCCGCGGGTGATCAGGGAGACCCAGTACTTC,CASSLSPRVIRETQYF
many,TRBV12-5,TRBD2,TRBJ2-5,TGTGCTAGTGGTTTCGTTCCGCCCGGGACTACAGAGACCCAGTACTTC,CASGFVPPGTTETQYF
few,TRBV6-1,TRBD1,TRBJ2-7,TGTGCCAGCAGTATTTACTTGGACAGGGACTACGAGCAGTACTTC,CASSIYLDRDYEQYF
many,TRBV4-1,TRBD2,TRBJ2-1,TGCGCCAGCAGCCAAGATTCCCTAGCGGGAGCATCCTACAATGAGCAGTTCTTC,CASSQDSLAGASYNEQFF
many,TRBV5-1,TRBD1,TRBJ2-7,TGCGCCAGCAGCACGGGACAGGTATCCTACGAGCAGTACTTC,CASSTGQVSYEQYF
few,TRBV11-1,.,TRBJ1-1,TGTGCCAGCAGCCTTACCAACAGGTGGGACACTGAAGCTTTCTTT,CASSLTNRWDTEAFF
many,TRBV12-3/TRBV12-4,TRBD2,TRBJ2-3,TGTGCCAGCAGTCCGATGTCTAGCGGTGTATCCGATACGCAGTATTTT,CASSPMSSGVSDTQYF
.,TRBV3-1,.,TRBJ2-7,TGTGCCGGCAGCCCCTACGAGGGGGAGGCCCAGTACTTC,CAGSPYEGEAQYF
many,TRBV20-1,.,TRBJ2-1,TGCAGTGCTAGACGCGGGATTGGCAATGAGCAGTTCTTC,CSARRGIGNEQFF
few,TRBV3-1,.,TRBJ2-1,TGTGCCAGCAGCCAAGATCCGGCTTACAATGAGCAGTTCTTC,CASSQDPAYNEQFF
.,TRBV15,.,TRBJ1-5,TGTGCCTCCAGCAGAGAACGGGATTCGGGTCAGCCCCAGCATTTT,CASSRERDSGQPQHF
.,TRBV18,TRBD2,TRBJ2-1,TGTGCCAGCGCGAATAGCGGGATGAGCTCCTACAATGAGCAGTTCTTC,CASANSGMSSYNEQFF
.,TRBV7-9,.,TRBJ2-1,.,CASSSPSGRANEQFFF
many,TRBV27,.,TRBJ2-6,TGTGCCAGCAGTGGCAGGGATGCTGGGGCCAACGTCCTGACTTTC,CASSGRDAGANVLTF
.,TRBV20-1,.,TRBJ2-1,TGCAGTGCCCTGGCTAACTCCTACAATGAGCAGTTCTTC,CSALANSYNEQFF
many,TRBV29-1,TRBD2,TRBJ2-5,TGCAGCGCCCGACTAGCCGAAGAGACCCAGTACTTC,CSARLAEETQYF
.,TRBV7-2,.,TRBJ1-3,TGTGCCAGCAGCTTGGGTCGGAACACCATATATTTT,CASSLGRNTIYF
few,TRBV9,TRBD2,TRBJ2-2,TGTGCCAGCAGCGTAGAGGGTAGCGGGATAACCGGGGAGCTGTTTTTT,CASSVEGSGITGELFF
few,TRBV20-1,TRBD2,TRBJ2-2,TGCAGTGCTAGAGGGGGCCTAGCGGGATCGAACACCGGGGAGCTGTTTTTT,CSARGGLAGSNTGELFF
.,TRBV6-4,.,TRBJ1-6,TGTGCCAGCAGCACAGGGTACAATTCACCCCTCCACTTT,CASSTGYNSPLHF
many,TRBV24-1,.,TRBJ2-5,TGTGCCACCAGTGATGACCGACAGGACCAAGAGACCCAGTACTTC,CATSDDRQDQETQYF
.,TRBV7-2,.,TRBJ2-7,TGTGCCAGCAGCCCAAACATCCGAGACTACGAGCAGTACTTC,CASSPNIRDYEQYF
few,TRBV28,TRBD1,TRBJ2-1,TGTGCCAGCAGTCGGTCGACAGGGTGGAGGTACAATGAGCGGTTCTTC,CASSRSTGWRYNERFF
few,TRBV9,.,TRBJ1-6,TGTGCCAGCACCGAATCCTGGGGATCACCCCTCCACTTT,CASTESWGSPLHF
.,TRBV29-1,.,TRBJ1-1,TGCAGCGTTGAGACCTCTGAAGCTTTCTTT,CSVETSEAFF
many,TRBV7-3,.,TRBJ2-1,TGTGCCAGCAGCTTACCCCAGAGTCATGAGCAGTTCTTC,CASSLPQSHEQFF
many,TRBV10-3,.,TRBJ1-6,TGTGCCATCAGTGAGTCGAGGATGGATTCACCCCTCCACTTT,CAISESRMDSPLHF
.,TRBV6-6,TRBD1,TRBJ2-7,TGTGCCAGCAGTTACCGCCGAGACAGGGCCGACGAGCAGTACTTC,CASSYRRDRADEQYF